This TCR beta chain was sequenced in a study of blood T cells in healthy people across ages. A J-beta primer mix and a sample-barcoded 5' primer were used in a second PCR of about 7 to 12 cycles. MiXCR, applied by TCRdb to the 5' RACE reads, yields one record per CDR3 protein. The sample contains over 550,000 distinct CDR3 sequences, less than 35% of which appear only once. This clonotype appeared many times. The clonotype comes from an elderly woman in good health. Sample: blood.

The CDR3 protein is CASRARTTNEQFF. Written as DNA, the CDR3 is TGTGCCAGCAGGGCTAGGACGACCAATGAGCAGTTCTTC. The chain couples TRBV7-2 to TRBJ2-1; no firm D call. CDR3 length: 13 residues. Germline V gives CDR1 SGHTA, CDR2 FQGNSA. V gave up 6 bases and J gave up 6 bases, with 12 bases separating them.